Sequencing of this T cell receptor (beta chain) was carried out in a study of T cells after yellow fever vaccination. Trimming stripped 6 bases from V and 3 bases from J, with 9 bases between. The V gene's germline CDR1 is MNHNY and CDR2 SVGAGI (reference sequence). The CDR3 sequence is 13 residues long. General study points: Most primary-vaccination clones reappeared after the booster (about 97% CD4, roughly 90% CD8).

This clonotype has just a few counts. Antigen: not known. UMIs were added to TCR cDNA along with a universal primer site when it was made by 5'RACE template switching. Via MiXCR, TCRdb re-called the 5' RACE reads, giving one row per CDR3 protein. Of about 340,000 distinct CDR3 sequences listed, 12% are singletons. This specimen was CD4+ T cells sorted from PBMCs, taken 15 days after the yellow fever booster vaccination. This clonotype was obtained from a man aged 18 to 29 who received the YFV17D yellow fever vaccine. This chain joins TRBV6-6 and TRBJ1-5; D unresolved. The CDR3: CASRPRLNQPQHF. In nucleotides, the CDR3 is TGTGCCAGCAGACCTAGACTCAATCAGCCCCAGCATTTT.